Listed below are T cell receptor beta chains from one sample, sequenced in a study of cytomegalovirus exposure and HLA in healthy donors. Sequencing was performed with immunoSEQ multiplex PCR; in TCRdb, only in-frame clones are kept and a portion is missing. Of around 180,000 clones in the sample, about four fifths are singletons; the top ten hold approximately 5.4%. The sample was PBMCs. The receptors stem from a woman aged 25 to 45 in good health and CMV-seropositive. CDR3s include the opening cysteine and the closing phenylalanine or tryptophan. The order of the fields is clone size, D gene, V gene, J gene, CDR3 protein, CDR3 DNA. D genes are given only for firm matches. Not every row has a clone size; where given, it reads once, few, many or a size class.

once	NA	TRBV7-9	TRBJ1-3	CASSSPSAGSHTIYF	TGTGCCAGCAGCTCCCCCTCAGCAGGGTCGCACACCATATATTTT
NA	TRBD2	TRBV7-8	TRBJ2-3	CASSLDSSGRATDTQYF	TGTGCCAGCAGCCTAGATTCTAGCGGGAGGGCCACAGATACGCAGTATTTT
NA	NA	TRBV7-9	TRBJ2-1	CASSLDGGHYNEQFF	TGTGCCAGCAGCTTAGACGGGGGGCATTACAATGAGCAGTTCTTC
once	NA	TRBV9	TRBJ2-2	CASGVTRSGELFF	TGTGCCAGCGGCGTGACTAGGAGTGGGGAGCTGTTTTTT
NA	NA	TRBV7-9	TRBJ2-1	CASSSEGGEQFF	TGTGCCAGCAGCTCCGAGGGCGGTGAGCAGTTCTTC
NA	NA	TRBV6-1	TRBJ2-7	CASSQQGFSYEQYF	TGTGCCAGCAGTCAACAGGGTTTCTCCTACGAGCAGTACTTC
few	TRBD2	TRBV2	TRBJ2-2	CASRRGLAGVIGELFF	TGTGCCAGCAGGCGAGGACTAGCGGGGGTCATCGGGGAGCTGTTTTTT
NA	TRBD1	TRBV4-2	TRBJ2-1	CASSPVDRDEQFF	TGTGCCAGCAGCCCAGTAGACAGGGACGAGCAGTTCTTC
NA	TRBD2	TRBV14	TRBJ2-2	CASSQGLPNTGELFF	TGTGCCAGCAGCCAGGGACTACCGAACACCGGGGAGCTGTTTTTT
NA	TRBD1	TRBV6-5	TRBJ2-7	CASTERTGGYEQYF	TGTGCCAGCACCGAACGGACAGGCGGCTACGAGCAGTACTTC
NA	TRBD2	TRBV12-5	TRBJ2-1	CASGLGLAGGEQFF	TGTGCTAGTGGTCTCGGACTAGCGGGAGGTGAGCAGTTCTTC
NA	NA	TRBV6-5	TRBJ1-2	CASSPATVYGYTF	TGTGCCAGCAGCCCCGCAACAGTCTATGGCTACACCTTC
NA	NA	TRBV6-1	TRBJ2-7	CASNRDITYEQYF	TGTGCCAGCAACCGGGATATTACCTACGAGCAGTACTTC
NA	NA	TRBV5-6	TRBJ2-1	CASSVTVKSSYNEQFF	TGTGCCAGCAGCGTTACAGTGAAGAGCTCCTACAATGAGCAGTTCTTC
NA	TRBD1	TRBV5-4	TRBJ1-2	CASSNPGDSLYGYTF	TGTGCCAGCAGCAACCCTGGGGACAGTCTCTATGGCTACACCTTC